The source of this T cell receptor beta chain is a study of post-analysis software for immune sequencing data. Study-wide context: The disease courses covered relapsing-remitting, secondary progressive and progressive-relapsing multiple sclerosis.

Remarks on this clonotype: Its specificity is not known.

The TCR beta cDNA libraries carried unique molecular identifiers. Some 540,000 cDNA molecules were obtained from about 0.98 to 11 million T cells. TCRdb processed the PCR reads anew with MiXCR; each CDR3 protein has one entry. The repertoire holds about 560,000 distinct CDR3 sequences, with 44% as singletons. Study-level results: About five TRBV segments (TRBV5-6, TRBV5-1 and TRBV20-1 among them) occurred more frequently in patients than in controls. Significantly lower normalized Chao1 diversity was seen in multiple sclerosis patients than in controls. Strong co-clustering by F measure was evident for samples that had been prepared in the same batch.

Germline trimming cut 5 bases from V and 8 bases from J; bases unmatched to any gene: 8. CDR3 size: 14 residues. Material for sequencing was blood. The chain couples TRBV12-3 or TRBV12-4 to TRBJ1-2; 10 nucleotides agree with TRBD1. The receptor comes from a girl between 5 and 17 years old with multiple sclerosis. The CDR3 loop is CASSTGQGVGGYTF. In DNA, the CDR3 is TGTGCCAGCAGTACTGGACAGGGGGTCGGAGGCTACACCTTC.